Listed below are T cell receptor beta chains from one sample, sequenced in a study of OX40 agonist ivuxolimab in advanced cancers. Using immunoSEQ multiplex PCR, the repertoire was profiled, and TCRdb retains in-frame clones only, with some absent. Of tens of thousands of clones listed, about nine tenths are singletons. The source material was CD4+ or CD8+ T cells sorted from blood, sampled in a trial of the OX40 agonist ivuxolimab. Receptors originate from an adult with an advanced solid tumor such as melanoma, head and neck, liver or kidney cancer. Each CDR3 is given with its conserved first and last residue. D genes are given only for firm matches. Clone size is given for some rows only: seen once, a few or many times, or a class if the clone is expanded.

v_gene	d_gene	abundance	len	j_gene	CDR3aa	CDR3nt
TRBV9	TRBD2	.	15	TRBJ2-3	CASSNRLASTDTQYF	TGTGCCAGCAGCAACCGACTAGCTAGCACAGATACGCAGTATTTT
TRBV7-9	TRBD2	.	18	TRBJ2-7	CASSPERIAGLFSYEQYF	TGTGCCAGCAGCCCCGAGAGGATAGCGGGCCTTTTCTCCTACGAGCAGTACTTC
TRBV13	.	.	13	TRBJ1-1	CASRALVGTEAFF	TGTGCCAGCAGGGCTCTTGTTGGCACTGAAGCTTTCTTT
TRBV9	TRBD2	.	13	TRBJ2-1	CASSVGLADEQFF	TGTGCCAGCAGCGTGGGACTAGCTGACGAGCAGTTCTTC
TRBV5-1	TRBD1	.	15	TRBJ2-4	CASSPSTQGENIQYF	TGCGCCAGCAGCCCCTCGACCCAGGGGGAAAACATTCAGTACTTC
TRBV7-9	TRBD2	.	15	TRBJ2-1	CASSLAGLAGYEQFF	TGTGCCAGCAGCTTAGCGGGACTAGCGGGTTATGAGCAGTTCTTC
TRBV2	.	once	13	TRBJ1-2	CAIPGRNNYGYTF	TGTGCCATCCCCGGCAGGAACAACTATGGCTACACCTTC
TRBV7-9	.	few	15	TRBJ1-2	CASSPRLMGVGGYTF	TGTGCCAGCAGCCCCCGGTTGATGGGGGTGGGTGGCTACACCTTC
TRBV5-5	.	.	14	TRBJ2-2	CASSLDRNTGELFF	TGTGCCAGCAGCTTGGACAGGAACACCGGGGAGCTGTTTTTT
TRBV6-6	TRBD1	.	15	TRBJ2-7	CASSLEGQSSYEQYF	TGTGCCAGCAGCTTAGAGGGACAGAGCTCCTACGAGCAGTACTTC
TRBV7-9	TRBD1	once	16	TRBJ2-1	CASRRPGQAQNNEQFF	TGTGCCAGCAGGCGGCCGGGACAGGCACAAAACAATGAGCAGTTCTTC
TRBV6-1	.	.	11	TRBJ2-7	CASTHGSEQYF	TGTGCCAGCACCCACGGGAGCGAGCAGTACTTC
TRBV11-2	TRBD2	.	17	TRBJ2-1	CASSLDPGTSGSYEQFF	TGTGCCAGCAGCTTAGATCCCGGGACTAGCGGGAGCTATGAGCAGTTCTTC
TRBV7-3	TRBD1	.	23	TRBJ2-3	CASSLSGTGVTLYSQTWAYTQYF	TGTGCCAGCAGCTTAAGCGGGACAGGGGTGACCCTATATTCACAGACCTGGGCGTATACGCAGTATTTT
TRBV5-1	TRBD2	.	15	TRBJ2-7	CASSLLTSGSNEQYF	TGCGCCAGCAGCTTACTGACTAGCGGGAGCAACGAGCAGTACTTC
TRBV30	.	.	13	TRBJ2-3	CACQEGFTDTQYF	TGTGCCTGCCAGGAGGGCTTCACAGATACGCAGTATTTT
TRBV4-1	.	.	14	TRBJ1-1	CASSQEGYDTEAFF	TGCGCCAGCAGCCAAGAGGGGTATGACACTGAAGCTTTCTTT
TRBV4-3	TRBD1	.	15	TRBJ2-2	CASSQGQGMAGELFF	TGCGCCAGCAGCCAGGGACAGGGGATGGCCGGGGAGCTGTTTTTT
TRBV5-1	TRBD1	.	14	TRBJ2-7	CASSLGGQGHEQYF	TGCGCCAGCAGCTTGGGTGGACAGGGCCACGAGCAGTACTTC
TRBV5-1	.	.	15	TRBJ1-3	CASSLPQGSGNTIYF	TGCGCCAGCAGCTTGCCCCAGGGAAGTGGAAACACCATATATTTT
TRBV27	TRBD1	.	17	TRBJ2-2	CASSLSGGQGPSRELFF	TGTGCCAGCAGTTTATCGGGGGGACAGGGTCCCTCCAGGGAGCTGTTTTTT
TRBV19	.	.	15	TRBJ2-3	CASSIFSHITDTQYF	TGTGCCAGTAGTATTTTTTCCCATATAACAGATACGCAGTATTTT
TRBV13	TRBD1	.	13	TRBJ2-1	CASSYRQGDEQFF	TGTGCCAGCAGCTATAGACAGGGCGATGAGCAGTTCTTC
TRBV14	.	.	13	TRBJ2-5	CASSQAAIGTQYF	TGTGCCAGCAGCCAAGCAGCGATCGGGACCCAGTACTTC
TRBV11-2	.	.	13	TRBJ2-1	CASVRGIYNEQFF	TGTGCCAGCGTCCGGGGGATATACAATGAGCAGTTCTTC
TRBV7-6	.	.	12	TRBJ2-1	CASSSREIEQFF	TGTGCCAGCAGCTCCCGGGAAATTGAGCAGTTCTTC
TRBV5-1	TRBD2	.	16	TRBJ2-2	CASSWTSGSRTGELFF	TGCGCCAGCAGTTGGACTAGCGGGAGTCGTACCGGGGAGCTGTTTTTT
TRBV2	.	.	14	TRBJ1-4	CASSEGSNREKLFF	TGTGCCAGCAGTGAAGGCAGTAATCGTGAAAAACTGTTTTTT
TRBV13	TRBD1	.	15	TRBJ1-1	CASSLGQGVFTEAFF	TGTGCCAGCAGCTTAGGGCAGGGGGTATTCACTGAAGCTTTCTTT
TRBV7-9	.	once	15	TRBJ1-4	CASSPPRGWDEKLFF	TGTGCCAGCAGCCCCCCCCGGGGATGGGATGAAAAACTGTTTTTT
TRBV23-1	TRBD1	.	17	TRBJ1-1	CASSQSREKGARTEAFF	TGCGCCAGCAGTCAATCGAGGGAAAAGGGGGCGCGAACTGAAGCTTTCTTT
TRBV10-3	TRBD2	once	14	TRBJ2-7	CAISQGLAGYEQYF	TGTGCCATCAGCCAGGGACTAGCGGGATACGAGCAGTACTTC
TRBV29-1	.	.	13	TRBJ1-2	CSVDSDRYYGYTF	TGCAGCGTTGATAGTGACAGATACTATGGCTACACCTTC
TRBV6-6	.	.	14	TRBJ2-7	CASSYDSEIYEQYF	TGTGCCAGCAGTTACGACAGCGAAATCTACGAGCAGTACTTC
TRBV19	TRBD2	.	17	TRBJ2-5	CASSFRSSGRARETQYF	TGTGCCAGTAGTTTCCGCTCTAGCGGGAGGGCCAGGGAGACCCAGTACTTC
TRBV6-1	.	once	18	TRBJ2-4	CASSEGTVTALAKNIQYF	TGTGCCAGCAGTGAAGGGACAGTTACGGCTTTAGCCAAAAACATTCAGTACTTC
TRBV30	TRBD1	.	15	TRBJ1-5	CAWSAGTGPNQPQHF	TGTGCCTGGAGCGCGGGGACAGGGCCTAATCAGCCCCAGCATTTT
TRBV27	.	.	12	TRBJ2-5	CASRKGGETQYF	TGTGCCAGCAGGAAGGGAGGAGAGACCCAGTACTTC